The 9 T cell receptor beta chains listed next were all sequenced from one sample in a study of cytomegalovirus exposure and HLA in healthy donors. The assay was immunoSEQ multiplex PCR, and TCRdb's table has in-frame clones only and misses some. The sample records 150,000 to 200,000 clones, roughly 80% being singletons. The sample taken for sequencing was PBMCs. These receptors came from a man aged 18 to 30 in good health and CMV-seropositive.

This clone was detected only a few times. The V and J genes are TRBV13 and TRBJ1-1; TRBD1 is a possible D gene (5 bases). Germline V lookup: CDR1 PRHDT, CDR2 FYEKMQ (reference sequence). The ends were cut back, 1 base at V and 7 bases at J, with 7 bases in the middle. There are 12 residues in the CDR3. The CDR3 here is CASSLARDEAFF. CDR3 nucleotide sequence: TGTGCCAGCAGCTTAGCCAGGGATGAAGCTTTCTTT.

The chain carries TRBV29-1 and TRBJ2-7; D call uncertain. CDR1 and CDR2 (germline): SQVTM, ANQGSEA. V was pared by 4 bases and J by 0 bases, with 7 bases between. The CDR3 sequence is 12 residues long. Here the CDR3 reads CSVAQDSYEQYF. In nucleotides, the CDR3 is TGCAGCGTTGCCCAGGACTCCTACGAGCAGTACTTC.

This clone was counted a few times. The chain uses TRBV21-1 and TRBJ1-3; the DNA was not compared with TRBD1, the D call given in the table. TRBV21-1 is a documented pseudogene. This CDR3 comprises 15 residues. For the CDR3, the DNA is TGTGCCAGCAGCAAAGAGGGGGTTCCGGGAAACACCATATATTTT. It yields the protein CASSKEGVPGNTIYF.

The chain carries TRBV5-1 and TRBJ2-1; 9 positions match TRBD2. This CDR3 contains 15 residues. The V gene's germline CDR1 is SGHRS and CDR2 YFSETQ. The J segment lost 6 bases and the V segment lost 0 bases, leaving 4 bases of the junction unmatched. The DNA for the CDR3 is TGCGCCAGCAGCTTGGAACGACTAGCGGTCAATGAGCAGTTCTTC. Translation gives CASSLERLAVNEQFF.

This chain joins TRBV7-2 and TRBJ1-2; TRBD1 aligns across 10 bases. Germline V lookup: CDR1 SGHTA, CDR2 FQGNSA. The CDR3 covers 16 residues. V gave up 5 bases and J gave up 4 bases; unmatched junction bases: 10. CDR3 sequence (DNA): TGTGCCAGCAGCCCACGTCCCGGGACAGGGGCCTATGGCTACACCTTC. It yields the protein CASSPRPGTGAYGYTF.

CDR3 nucleotides: TGTGCCAGCAGCACCGGACAGTACTACGAGCAGTACTTC. Encoded protein: CASSTGQYYEQYF. This sequence joins TRBV5-6 and TRBJ2-7, with TRBD1 as a possible D gene (6 bases). The CDR3 totals 13 residues. Germline CDR1 is SGHDT and CDR2 is YYEEEE. The V end was cut by 4 bases, the J end by 3 bases, with 11 bases between.

The rearrangement joins TRBV28 to TRBJ2-1; 9 bases are shared with TRBD1. The germline V gene has CDR1 MDHEN and CDR2 SYDVKM. Germline trimming cut 9 bases from V and 3 bases from J; bases unmatched to any gene: 6. This CDR3 is built from 14 residues. CDR3 in amino acids: CASEGTGLYNEQFF. In nucleotides, the CDR3 is TGTGCCAGTGAAGGGACAGGGCTCTACAATGAGCAGTTCTTC. Full variable domain (remainder filled in from reference TRBV28 and TRBJ2-1): DVKVTQSSRYLVKRTGEKVFLECVQDMDHENMFWYRQDPGLGLRLIYFSYDVKMKEKGDIPEGYSVSREKKERFSLILESASTNQTSMYLCASEGTGLYNEQFFGPGTRLTVL.

This clone has only one observation. The chain links TRBV5-1 to TRBJ2-7; 12 nucleotides align to TRBD2. CDR3 length: 16 amino acids. Germline V lookup: CDR1 SGHRS, CDR2 YFSETQ. Trimming at V came to 0 bases and at J to 7 bases, leaving 8 bases not matched to a gene. CDR3: CASSLELAGGPEEQYF. In DNA, the CDR3 is TGCGCCAGCAGCTTGGAACTAGCGGGAGGCCCAGAGGAGCAGTACTTC.

The CDR3 DNA reads TGCGCCAGCAGCCCCGGGCAGGGAACGGAGACCCAGTACTTC. The encoded protein is CASSPGQGTETQYF. The chain joins TRBV5-1 to TRBJ2-5, with D tentatively TRBD1 (5 bases). This CDR3 has 14 amino acids. Trimming took off 4 bases at V and 5 bases at J, with 15 bases between the two ends. Looked up from germline, CDR1 is SGHRS and CDR2 is YFSETQ.